The 27 T cell receptor beta chains below all came from one sample that was sequenced in a study of cytomegalovirus exposure and HLA in healthy donors. PCR involved 60 Vbeta and 13 Jbeta primers. The repertoire was sequenced with immunoSEQ multiplex PCR; TCRdb's copy has only in-frame clones and lacks some. This table has 60,000 to 70,000 clones, roughly 69% appearing once. Sequencing used PBMCs. The receptors were sampled from a woman in her fifties or sixties in good health and CMV-seronegative.

This clone was seen a handful of times. This chain joins TRBV7-2 and TRBJ2-7; TRBD2 agrees at 9 bases. The CDR3 is made up of 17 amino acids. V dropped 4 bases and J dropped 4; count of bases not matched to a gene: 14. Germline assignment: CDR1 SGHTA and CDR2 FQGNSA. The CDR3, as DNA: TGTGCCAGCAGCTCACAAGCTACTAGCGGGTGGGTTTACGAGCAGTACTTC. Translating it yields CASSSQATSGWVYEQYF.

This rearrangement joins TRBV5-8 to TRBJ2-5, with D hard to call. Trimming stripped 2 bases from V and 5 bases from J, with 7 bases between. The CDR3 spans 12 residues. Germline CDR1 reads SGHTS; CDR2 reads YDEGEE. CDR3 DNA: TGTGCCAGCAGCTTAAAGGAGGAGACCCAGTACTTC. Amino acids: CASSLKEETQYF.

This chain connects TRBV5-1 to TRBJ1-1; perhaps TRBD1 as D (6 bases). Per the germline V gene, CDR1 is SGHRS and CDR2 is YFSETQ. With 4 bases removed from V and 2 bases from J, the gap between germline ends came to 12 bases. The CDR3 is made up of 14 amino acids. CDR3 bases: TGCGCCAGCAGCGTGACAGGAGCCAACACTGAAGCTTTCTTT. This gives the protein CASSVTGANTEAFF.

The V and J genes are TRBV10-3 and TRBJ2-2; 7 nucleotides match TRBD2. CDR1 ENHRY and CDR2 SYGVKD come from the germline V gene. The CDR3 sequence is 15 residues long. The V and J ends lost 4 bases and 2 bases, in that order; junction bases with no gene match: 4. The CDR3 protein is CAISAGLDNTGELFF. The CDR3 nucleotides read TGTGCCATCAGTGCAGGACTAGATAACACCGGGGAGCTGTTTTTT.

V usage is TRBV16 and J usage is TRBJ2-7; D gene ambiguous. This CDR3 region has 13 residues. V was trimmed by 0 bases and J by 11 bases, leaving 14 bases between them. Germline CDR1 KGHSY, CDR2 FQNENV. DNA of the CDR3: TGTGCCAGCAGCCAATCGCCGTTTAGAAAAGAGTACTTC. It specifies CASSQSPFRKEYF.

The chain combines TRBV10-1 with TRBJ2-2; tentatively, D is TRBD1 (6 bases). Germline assignment: CDR1 WNHNN and CDR2 SYGVQD (reference sequence). The CDR3 has 19 amino acids. V lost 8 bases and J 2 bases, leaving 27 bases between the germline ends. Here the CDR3 reads CASGIGRDTLSHNTGELFF. CDR3 in DNA: TGCGCCAGCGGGATAGGCCGGGACACCTTATCTCACAACACCGGGGAGCTGTTTTTT.

V gene TRBV16 combines with J gene TRBJ2-7; no clear D. Trimming stripped 3 bases from V and 3 bases from J, with 18 bases between. This CDR3 region has 16 residues. Looked up from germline, CDR1 is KGHSY and CDR2 is FQNENV. The CDR3 reads CASSQSDRNLRYEQYF. In DNA, the CDR3 is TGTGCCAGCAGCCAGAGCGACCGAAACCTCCGCTACGAGCAGTACTTC.

The CDR3: CASSLAGEEAFF. As DNA, the CDR3 is TGCGCCAGCAGCTTGGCTGGGGAGGAAGCTTTCTTT. V is TRBV5-1 and J is TRBJ1-1; D is uncertain. Germline V gene sequence: CDR1 SGHRS, CDR2 YFSETQ. CDR3 size: 12 residues. Trimming removed 0 bases at V and 8 bases at J, with 8 bases between. Complete variable domain (other parts from reference TRBV5-1 and TRBJ1-1): KAGVTQTPRYLIKTRGQQVTLSCSPISGHRSVSWYQQTPGQGLQFLFEYFSETQRNKGNFPGRFSGRQFSNSRSEMNVSTLELGDSALYLCASSLAGEEAFFGQGTRLTVV.

The chain's CDR3 is CASSPDWLEAFF. The CDR3, as DNA: TGTGCCAGCTCACCCGACTGGCTTGAAGCTTTCTTT. This chain links TRBV18 with TRBJ1-1; D ambiguous. The CDR3 spans 12 residues. V was pared by 3 bases and J by 7 bases, with 9 bases between. Germline CDR1 reads KGHSH; CDR2 reads LQKENI.

This clone was picked up one time. J is TRBJ2-3 and V is TRBV29-1; TRBD2 agrees at 13 bases. In germline, CDR1 is SQVTM, CDR2 ANQGSEA. This CDR3 is built from 18 residues. The V segment lost 6 bases and the J segment 3 bases; nucleotides outside the gene matches: 15. The DNA for the CDR3 is TGCAGCGTGTGGTTACTAGCGGGAGGGCCCGATAAGACAGATACGCAGTATTTT. This gives the protein CSVWLLAGGPDKTDTQYF.

This clone showed up many times. The chain joins TRBV12-5 to TRBJ2-7; TRBD2 aligns across 13 bases. Trimming at V came to 5 bases and at J to 6 bases, leaving 10 bases not matched to a gene. This CDR3 is built from 16 residues. Germline V gene lookup returns CDR1 LGHNT and CDR2 FRNRAP. In DNA, the CDR3 is TGTGCTAGTGGTCCCGGGACTAGCGGGACCTCTGGCGAGCAGTACTTC. Translated, it gives CASGPGTSGTSGEQYF.

The chain recombines TRBV5-1 with TRBJ1-1, with D hard to call. The V end was cut by 4 bases, the J end by 1 base, with 11 bases between. Germline V gene lookup returns CDR1 SGHRS and CDR2 YFSETQ. The CDR3 runs 14 residues. The CDR3 spells CASSPDSENTEAFF. CDR3 sequence (DNA): TGCGCCAGCAGCCCTGACTCGGAGAACACTGAAGCTTTCTTT.

The chain employs TRBV4-3 and TRBJ1-1; a possible D gene is TRBD1 (5 bases). V lost 0 bases and J 2 bases, leaving 13 bases between the germline ends. Germline V gene lookup returns CDR1 LGHNA and CDR2 YSLEER. The CDR3 contains 16 residues. The CDR3 DNA follows: TGCGCCAGCAGCCAAGAGTTGGGCAGGGTAAACACTGAAGCTTTCTTT. This translates into CASSQELGRVNTEAFF.

This sequence joins TRBV9 and TRBJ1-2; 8 positions match TRBD1. The CDR3 contains 14 residues. With 4 bases clipped from V and 2 bases from J, the junction kept 4 bases outside the gene matches. Germline CDR1 is SGDLS and CDR2 is YYNGEE. CDR3 DNA: TGTGCCAGCAGCCTAGGGACAGGAAACTATGGCTACACCTTC. Translated, it gives CASSLGTGNYGYTF. The full variable domain, its missing parts supplied by reference TRBV9 and TRBJ1-2, is DSGVTQTPKHLITATGQRVTLRCSPRSGDLSVYWYQQSLDQGLQFLIQYYNGEERAKGNILERFSAQQFPDLHSELNLSSLELGDSALYFCASSLGTGNYGYTFGSGTRLTVV.

The V and J genes are TRBV7-9 and TRBJ2-7; TRBD1 aligns across 10 bases. The germline CDR1 and CDR2 sequences are SEHNR and FQNEAQ (reference sequence). The CDR3 is made up of 17 amino acids. The V and J ends lost 0 bases and 3 bases, in that order; junction bases with no gene match: 8. CDR3 sequence: CASSLALGQGVYYEQYF. The CDR3 coding sequence is TGTGCCAGCAGCTTAGCCCTCGGACAGGGGGTCTACTACGAGCAGTACTTC.

The CDR3 sequence: CASSGQGAGEQYF. In nucleotides, the CDR3 is TGTGCCAGTAGTGGACAGGGGGCGGGTGAGCAGTACTTC. The V call is TRBV19, the J call TRBJ2-7; 11 bases align to TRBD1. Germline values: CDR1 LNHDA, CDR2 SQIVND (reference sequence). With V trimmed by 5 bases and J by 7 bases, 4 bases remained unmatched. The CDR3 is 13 amino acids.

J is TRBJ2-5 and V is TRBV5-1, with no clear D. Between the trimmed V and J ends, which lost 0 bases and 5 bases, there was a span of 8 bases. Germline V gives CDR1 SGHRS, CDR2 YFSETQ. The CDR3 runs 13 residues. CDR3 region: CASSLGAEETQYF. The CDR3 DNA reads as TGCGCCAGCAGCTTGGGCGCCGAGGAGACCCAGTACTTC.

J is TRBJ2-7 and V is TRBV9, with D possibly matching TRBD2 (6 bases). V shed 0 bases and J shed 4 bases, with 14 bases lying between them. The CDR3 spans 15 residues. Germline V gene lookup returns CDR1 SGDLS and CDR2 YYNGEE. This chain's CDR3 is CASSVGISGTYEQYF. The CDR3 DNA reads as TGTGCCAGCAGCGTAGGCATTAGCGGAACTTACGAGCAGTACTTC.

The gene calls are TRBV6-5 and TRBJ1-5; no clear D gene. V dropped 5 bases and J dropped 8 bases, with 13 bases sitting between them. This CDR3 region has 13 residues. Germline V gene sequence: CDR1 MNHEY, CDR2 SVGAGI. CDR3 amino acids: CASSRYIQEPQHF. The CDR3 coding sequence is TGTGCCAGCAGTCGATATATTCAGGAGCCCCAGCATTTT.

The chain couples TRBV5-1 to TRBJ2-1, with 10 bases matching TRBD2. J gave up 6 bases and V 3 bases, and 6 bases lay outside the gene matches. Germline CDR1 is SGHRS and CDR2 is YFSETQ. The CDR3 totals 15 residues. The CDR3 reads CASSSGTSAFNEQFF. CDR3 nucleotides: TGCGCCAGCAGCTCCGGGACTAGCGCTTTCAATGAGCAGTTCTTC.

The genes are TRBV12-1 and TRBJ1-5. TRBV12-1 is a pseudogene locus. The CDR3 runs to 20 residues. This CDR3 is CASSFYGAGRKTYSNQPQHF. The CDR3 region has the DNA TGTGCCAGCAGCTTTTACGGCGCGGGGAGGAAGACCTATAGCAATCAGCCCCAGCATTTT.

The chain uses TRBV7-9 and TRBJ2-7, with TRBD2 matching 14 bases. Germline-derived CDR1 and CDR2 are SEHNR and FQNEAQ (reference sequence). The CDR3 has 17 amino acids. With V trimmed by 4 bases and J by 2 bases, 7 bases remained unmatched. The CDR3 sequence is CASSSGTSGSGTYEQYF. The CDR3 DNA is TGTGCCAGCAGCTCCGGGACTAGCGGGAGTGGGACCTACGAGCAGTACTTC.

The chain carries TRBV18 and TRBJ2-3; 8 positions match TRBD2. There are 15 residues in the CDR3. Germline V CDR1 and CDR2: KGHSH, LQKENI. V trimming: 3 bases; J trimming: 3 bases; junction bases outside the gene matches: 5. DNA of the CDR3: TGTGCCAGCTCACCCGGGACTAGGAGTACAGATACGCAGTATTTT. Its protein is CASSPGTRSTDTQYF.

The chain carries TRBV5-1 and TRBJ2-2, with D possibly being TRBD1 (5 bases). The ends were cut back, 1 base at V and 6 bases at J, with 16 bases in the middle. This CDR3 is 16 amino acids long. CDR1 SGHRS and CDR2 YFSETQ come from the germline V gene. The chain's CDR3 is CASSLLAAGWAGELFF. In DNA form, the CDR3 reads TGCGCCAGCAGCTTGCTCGCGGCAGGGTGGGCCGGGGAGCTGTTTTTT.

This clone appeared a single time. The rearrangement links TRBV10-3 to TRBJ1-4; TRBD1 aligns across 7 bases. This CDR3 is built from 13 residues. Germline lookup yields CDR1 ENHRY and CDR2 SYGVKD. Trimming cost V 5 bases and J 8 bases; bases outside gene matches: 5. Written as DNA, the CDR3 is TGTGCCATCAGTCCGGGACAGCTCGAAAAACTGTTTTTT. Protein product: CAISPGQLEKLFF.

By sample share, this clone is medium-sized. The rearrangement joins TRBV25-1 to TRBJ1-1; tentative D call: TRBD1 (5 bases). Trimming removed 3 bases from V and 3 bases from J, with 8 bases in between. Germline CDR1 reads MGHDK; CDR2 reads SYGVNS. The CDR3 runs 13 residues. CDR3 region: CASSDGTYTEAFF. In DNA, the CDR3 is TGTGCCAGCAGTGACGGGACTTACACTGAAGCTTTCTTT. Based on the CDR3 plus reference TRBV25-1 and TRBJ1-1, the full variable domain is EADIYQTPRYLVIGTGKKITLECSQTMGHDKMYWYQQDPGMELHLIHYSYGVNSTEKGDLSSESTVSRIRTEHFPLTLESARPSHTSQYLCASSDGTYTEAFFGQGTRLTVV.

The chain recombines TRBV2 with TRBJ1-4; TRBD1 matches at 8 bases. The CDR3 runs to 13 residues. Trimming cost V 5 bases and J 5 bases; bases outside gene matches: 1. Germline V gene lookup returns CDR1 SNHLY and CDR2 FYNNEI. The DNA for the CDR3 is TGTGCCAGCAGTAGGACAGGGAATGAAAAACTGTTTTTT. Protein: CASSRTGNEKLFF. Supplemented by reference TRBV2 and TRBJ1-4, the full variable domain reads EPEVTQTPSHQVTQMGQEVILRCVPISNHLYFYWYRQILGQKVEFLVSFYNNEISEKSEIFDDQFSVERPDGSNFTLKIRSTKLEDSAMYFCASSRTGNEKLFFGSGTQLSVL.